These T cell receptor beta chains were read from a single sample in a study of control samples from healthy donors and cancer patients. The repertoire was sequenced with immunoSEQ multiplex PCR; TCRdb's copy has only in-frame clones and lacks some. The sample contains 140,000 to 150,000 clones, approximately 94% of which appear only once. Specimen: blood. These TCRs come from a man younger than 30 in good health. Both conserved end residues are part of each CDR3. A D gene is named only where the DNA matches it firmly. Rows may omit the clone size; those that give it use once, few, many or a size class.

abundance: NA; len: 17; d_gene: NA; v_gene: TRBV7-6; j_gene: TRBJ2-3; CDR3aa: CASARDTQGDGTDTQYF; CDR3nt: TGTGCCAGCGCCCGGGATACCCAGGGAGATGGCACAGATACGCAGTATTTT
abundance: NA; len: 13; d_gene: NA; v_gene: TRBV6-6; j_gene: TRBJ1-6; CDR3aa: CASTLQRDSPLHF; CDR3nt: TGTGCCAGCACCCTCCAGAGGGATTCACCCCTCCACTTT
abundance: NA; len: 16; d_gene: TRBD1; v_gene: TRBV2; j_gene: TRBJ1-1; CDR3aa: CASSEEAQGASTEAFF; CDR3nt: TGTGCCAGCAGTGAGGAGGCTCAGGGGGCTAGCACTGAAGCTTTCTTT
abundance: NA; len: 12; d_gene: NA; v_gene: TRBV18; j_gene: TRBJ2-1; CDR3aa: CASSPSGGEQFF; CDR3nt: TGTGCCAGCTCACCAAGTGGGGGTGAGCAGTTCTTC
abundance: NA; len: 16; d_gene: NA; v_gene: TRBV28; j_gene: TRBJ1-2; CDR3aa: CASSLSPTPSGYGYTF; CDR3nt: TGTGCCAGCAGTCTCTCCCCTACCCCATCCGGCTATGGCTACACCTTC
abundance: NA; len: 16; d_gene: NA; v_gene: TRBV12-2; j_gene: TRBJ1-3; CDR3aa: CASRFIRDRSGNTIYF; CDR3nt: TGTGCAAGTCGCTTTATCCGGGACAGGTCTGGAAACACCATATATTTT
abundance: NA; len: 15; d_gene: TRBD1; v_gene: TRBV5-6; j_gene: TRBJ2-1; CDR3aa: CASSPTGTTGIRQFF; CDR3nt: TGTGCCAGCAGTCCGACAGGGACAACTGGAATAAGGCAGTTCTTC
abundance: NA; len: 15; d_gene: NA; v_gene: TRBV7-8; j_gene: TRBJ2-3; CDR3aa: CASSLMNSLTDTQYF; CDR3nt: TGTGCCAGCAGCTTAATGAACAGCCTCACAGATACGCAGTATTTT
abundance: NA; len: 11; d_gene: NA; v_gene: TRBV12-3/TRBV12-4; j_gene: TRBJ1-2; CDR3aa: CASSWIYGYTF; CDR3nt: TGTGCCAGCAGCTGGATCTATGGCTACACCTTC
abundance: NA; len: 17; d_gene: TRBD1; v_gene: TRBV9; j_gene: TRBJ1-6; CDR3aa: CASSLQGATSYNSPLHF; CDR3nt: TGTGCCAGCAGCTTACAGGGGGCAACGTCCTATAATTCACCCCTCCACTTT
abundance: NA; len: 15; d_gene: TRBD1; v_gene: TRBV6-2/TRBV6-3; j_gene: TRBJ2-1; CDR3aa: CASSLTGKKLNEQFF; CDR3nt: TGTGCCAGCAGCTTGACAGGGAAGAAGCTCAATGAGCAGTTCTTC
abundance: NA; len: 14; d_gene: TRBD1; v_gene: TRBV27; j_gene: TRBJ2-7; CDR3aa: CASSLSTGAYEQYF; CDR3nt: TGTGCCAGCAGTTTATCAACAGGGGCCTACGAGCAGTACTTC
abundance: once; len: 16; d_gene: TRBD2; v_gene: TRBV9; j_gene: TRBJ2-1; CDR3aa: CASSVMGPSGHNEQFF; CDR3nt: TGTGCCAGCAGCGTAATGGGTCCTAGCGGCCACAATGAGCAGTTCTTC
abundance: NA; len: 12; d_gene: TRBD1; v_gene: TRBV27; j_gene: TRBJ1-2; CDR3aa: CASSYRGDGYTF; CDR3nt: TGTGCCAGCAGTTACAGGGGCGACGGCTACACCTTC
abundance: NA; len: 13; d_gene: TRBD1; v_gene: TRBV29-1; j_gene: TRBJ2-7; CDR3aa: CSVMTGGNYEQYF; CDR3nt: TGCAGCGTGATGACAGGGGGTAACTACGAGCAGTACTTC
abundance: NA; len: 19; d_gene: NA; v_gene: TRBV6-4; j_gene: TRBJ2-6; CDR3aa: CASSDSWGPPLKRANVLTF; CDR3nt: TGTGCCAGCAGTGACTCATGGGGGCCTCCCCTTAAGAGGGCCAACGTCCTGACTTTC
abundance: NA; len: 14; d_gene: NA; v_gene: TRBV5-1; j_gene: TRBJ2-1; CDR3aa: CASSPVGRINEQFF; CDR3nt: TGCGCCAGCAGCCCGGTAGGCCGGATCAATGAGCAGTTCTTC
abundance: once; len: 14; d_gene: NA; v_gene: TRBV5-6; j_gene: TRBJ1-5; CDR3aa: CASSFAAGNQPQHF; CDR3nt: TGTGCCAGCAGCTTTGCGGCGGGGAATCAGCCCCAGCATTTT
abundance: NA; len: 14; d_gene: TRBD1; v_gene: TRBV30; j_gene: TRBJ2-7; CDR3aa: CAWEQGQGYYEQYF; CDR3nt: TGTGCCTGGGAACAGGGACAGGGATACTACGAGCAGTACTTC
abundance: NA; len: 12; d_gene: NA; v_gene: TRBV5-1; j_gene: TRBJ2-7; CDR3aa: CASSQRGYEQYF; CDR3nt: TGCGCCAGCAGCCAAAGGGGATACGAGCAGTACTTC
abundance: few; len: 14; d_gene: NA; v_gene: TRBV14; j_gene: TRBJ1-2; CDR3aa: CASSSRGGDYGYTF; CDR3nt: TGTGCCAGCAGCTCCCGTGGGGGCGACTATGGCTACACCTTC
abundance: NA; len: 15; d_gene: NA; v_gene: TRBV10-3; j_gene: TRBJ1-1; CDR3aa: CAISESAGGNTEAFF; CDR3nt: TGTGCCATCAGTGAGTCGGCGGGGGGGAACACTGAAGCTTTCTTT
abundance: NA; len: 15; d_gene: TRBD1; v_gene: TRBV24-1; j_gene: TRBJ2-1; CDR3aa: CATSPGTAAFNEQFF; CDR3nt: TGTGCCACCTCGCCCGGGACAGCGGCCTTCAATGAGCAGTTCTTC
abundance: medium-sized; len: 15; d_gene: TRBD2; v_gene: TRBV15; j_gene: TRBJ2-7; CDR3aa: CATSREAGSSYEQYF; CDR3nt: TGTGCCACCAGCAGAGAAGCGGGGTCTTCTTACGAGCAGTACTTC